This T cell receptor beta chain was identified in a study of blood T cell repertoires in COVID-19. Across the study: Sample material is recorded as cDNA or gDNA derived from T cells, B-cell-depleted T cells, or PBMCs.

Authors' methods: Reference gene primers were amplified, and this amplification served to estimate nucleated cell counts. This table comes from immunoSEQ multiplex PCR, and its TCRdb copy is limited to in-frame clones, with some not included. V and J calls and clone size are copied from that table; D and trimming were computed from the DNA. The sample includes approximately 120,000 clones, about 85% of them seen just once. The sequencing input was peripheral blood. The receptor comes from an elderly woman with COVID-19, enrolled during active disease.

CDR3 DNA sequence: TGCACCAGCAGCCGGGGACTAGCGGGGATTGAGCAGTTCTTC. As protein: CTSSRGLAGIEQFF. The chain is built from TRBV1 and TRBJ2-1; the table names TRBD2, a call not compared with the DNA. TRBV1 constitutes a pseudogene. CDR3 length: 14 residues.